This TCR beta chain is drawn from a study of response to subunit inactivated influenza vaccine. TCRdb passed the RT-PCR reads through MiXCR, listing each CDR3 protein once. The sample holds 450,000 to 550,000 distinct CDR3 sequences, 25% seen once. The ends were cut back, 8 bases at V and 4 bases at J, with 15 bases in the middle. Germline CDR1 reads MNHNS; CDR2 reads SASEGT. This CDR3 spans 15 amino acids. The study, taken as a whole, reports: The authors proposed limited new T cell recruitment per seasonal influenza vaccination.

This clonotype was seen more than once but under ten times. As yet, its antigen is unknown. The input for sequencing was CD4+ T cells sorted from PBMCs, taken 5 to 6 days after vaccination. The clonotype was recovered from a man aged 50 to 60 who received an inactivated influenza vaccine. V is TRBV6-1 and J is TRBJ1-6, with D perhaps TRBD1 (5 bases). CDR3 in amino acids: CASDGSGRYNSPLHF. CDR3 coding DNA: TGTGCCAGCGATGGGTCGGGACGGTATAATTCACCCCTCCACTTT.